These 7 T cell receptor beta chains originate from one sample sequenced in a study of a mutant IDH1 vaccine in newly diagnosed glioma. Their cognate antigens are unknown. Produced via immunoSEQ multiplex PCR; TCRdb's table is partial and in-frame only. The table includes 95,000 to 120,000 clones, roughly 90% detected once. Noted time point: week 11, during vaccination. The content of each vaccine dose was 300 ug of mutant IDH1 20-mer peptide, and topical imiquimod accompanied it. The sample consisted of PBMCs, taken from a glioma patient whose treatment included an IDH1 peptide vaccine. The receptors stem from a woman aged 50 to 60 with glioma.

V usage is TRBV27 and J usage is TRBJ2-1, with D hard to call. This CDR3 contains 12 residues. Germline CDR1 reads MNHEY; CDR2 reads SMNVEV (reference sequence). V lost 3 bases, J lost 7 bases, and 7 bases lay in between. CDR3 region: CASSFLGNEQFF. CDR3 DNA sequence: TGTGCCAGCAGTTTTTTGGGGAATGAGCAGTTCTTC.

V and J are TRBV11-3 and TRBJ2-1; D is undetermined. The CDR3 totals 15 residues. V lost 1 base, J lost 0 bases, and 7 bases lay in between. From germline, CDR1 is SGHNT and CDR2 YENEEA. CDR3 in amino acids: CASSLGDSSYNEQFF. CDR3 DNA: TGTGCCAGCAGCTTAGGGGATAGCTCCTACAATGAGCAGTTCTTC.

Only a few counts were recorded for this clone. The chain is built from TRBV4-1 and TRBJ1-5, with D perhaps TRBD1 (6 bases). Trimming left V 3 bases short and J 7 bases short, with 19 bases between. The germline V gene encodes CDR1 MGHRA and CDR2 YSYEKL. CDR3 length equals 16 residues. In nucleotides, the CDR3 is TGCGCCAGCAGCCACCTCGGAAAGGGGGAAAAACAGCCCCAGCATTTT. It encodes CASSHLGKGEKQPQHF.

This sequence joins TRBV11-2 and TRBJ2-3; no definite D call. This CDR3 region has 14 residues. V lost 1 base and J lost 0, with 5 bases in between. Germline V gene sequence: CDR1 SGHAT, CDR2 FQNNGV. Here the CDR3 reads CASSLGPSTDTQYF. The CDR3 DNA sequence: TGTGCCAGCAGCTTAGGACCTAGCACAGATACGCAGTATTTT.

The chain combines TRBV9 with TRBJ1-3, with D tentatively TRBD1 (6 bases). V lost 4 bases to trimming and J lost 1 base, with 9 bases between them. Germline V gene sequence: CDR1 SGDLS, CDR2 YYNGEE. The CDR3 has 14 residues. The CDR3 here is CASSPGASGNTIYF. The CDR3 coding sequence is TGTGCCAGCAGCCCAGGGGCGTCTGGAAACACCATATATTTT.

This chain links TRBV28 with TRBJ2-7; 12 bases fit TRBD2. The CDR3 sequence is 17 residues long. Trimming at V came to 3 bases and at J to 3 bases, leaving 9 bases not matched to a gene. The germline V gene has CDR1 MDHEN and CDR2 SYDVKM. The CDR3 region is CASSFPPSGRGNYEQYF. Written as DNA, the CDR3 is TGTGCCAGCAGTTTCCCCCCTAGCGGGAGGGGGAACTACGAGCAGTACTTC.

This clone was observed once. The V and J genes are TRBV7-3 and TRBJ2-2; no definite D call. In germline, CDR1 is SGHTA, CDR2 FQGTGA. Trimming shortened V by 5 bases and J by 6 bases, and 7 bases separated the two germline ends. The CDR3 totals 12 residues. This chain's CDR3 is CASSDSPGELFF. CDR3 coding DNA: TGTGCCAGCAGCGATTCCCCCGGGGAGCTGTTTTTT.